This T cell receptor beta chain was sequenced for a study of blood T cells in healthy people across ages. Study results and limitations: Diversity figures based on one million T cells were deemed too low.

As to this clonotype: Antigen: not known. Possible read error: a much larger clone is one base away.

Every sample yielded at least 6.5 million isolated PBMCs. Germline values: CDR1 LGHDT, CDR2 YNNKEL (reference sequence). The CDR3 length is 11 residues. PCR was performed a second time for 7 to 11 cycles using a sample-barcoded 5' primer and a J-beta primer mix. All cDNA molecules were each tagged by a template-switch adaptor with 12 random nucleotides. MiXCR, run by TCRdb on the 5' RACE reads, gives a single entry per CDR3 protein. The sample holds 700,000 to 850,000 distinct CDR3 sequences, around 34% seen once. This clonotype was obtained from a young man in good health. The chain recombines TRBV3-1 with TRBJ2-5; D ambiguous. The end of the DNA aligns better with TRBJ2-1, so the J call may be wrong. Sequencing was carried out using blood. CDR3 amino acids: CASSQVETQFF. The DNA of the CDR3 is TGTGCCAGCAGTCAAGTGGAGACCCAGTTCTTC.